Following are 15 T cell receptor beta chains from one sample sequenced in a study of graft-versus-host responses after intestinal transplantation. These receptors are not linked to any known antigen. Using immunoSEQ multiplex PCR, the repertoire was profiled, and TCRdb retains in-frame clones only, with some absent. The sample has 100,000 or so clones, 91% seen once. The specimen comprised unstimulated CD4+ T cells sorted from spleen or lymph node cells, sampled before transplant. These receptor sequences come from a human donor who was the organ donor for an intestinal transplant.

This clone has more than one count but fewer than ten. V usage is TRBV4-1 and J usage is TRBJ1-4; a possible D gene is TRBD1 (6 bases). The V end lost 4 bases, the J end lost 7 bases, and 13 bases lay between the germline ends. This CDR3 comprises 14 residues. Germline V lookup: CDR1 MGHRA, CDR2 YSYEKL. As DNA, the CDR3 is TGCGCCAGCAGCCCACAGGGTTTGTCTGAAAAACTGTTTTTT. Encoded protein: CASSPQGLSEKLFF.

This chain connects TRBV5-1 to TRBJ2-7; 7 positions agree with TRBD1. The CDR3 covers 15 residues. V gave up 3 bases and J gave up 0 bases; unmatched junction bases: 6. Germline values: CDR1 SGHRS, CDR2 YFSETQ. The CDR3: CASSWGQKNSYEQYF. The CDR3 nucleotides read TGCGCCAGCAGCTGGGGACAGAAGAACTCCTACGAGCAGTACTTC.

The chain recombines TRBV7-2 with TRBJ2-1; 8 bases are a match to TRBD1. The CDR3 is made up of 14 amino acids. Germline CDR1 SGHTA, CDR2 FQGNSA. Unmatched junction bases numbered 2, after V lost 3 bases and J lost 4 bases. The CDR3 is CASSFGQGYNEQFF. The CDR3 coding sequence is TGTGCCAGCAGCTTCGGACAGGGTTACAATGAGCAGTTCTTC.

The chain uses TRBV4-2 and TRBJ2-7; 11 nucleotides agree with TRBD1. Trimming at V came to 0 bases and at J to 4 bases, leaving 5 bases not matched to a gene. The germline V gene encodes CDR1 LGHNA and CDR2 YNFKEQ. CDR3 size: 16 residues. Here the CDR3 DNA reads TGTGCCAGCAGCCAAGAGGGAGGGGACAGGGGGTACGAGCAGTACTTC. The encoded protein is CASSQEGGDRGYEQYF.

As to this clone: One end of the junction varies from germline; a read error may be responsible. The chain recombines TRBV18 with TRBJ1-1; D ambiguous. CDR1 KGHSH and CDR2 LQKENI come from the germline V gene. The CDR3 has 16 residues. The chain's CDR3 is CASPPLTVGVNTEAFF. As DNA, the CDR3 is TGTGCCAGCCCACCATTAACAGTCGGGGTGAACACTGAAGCTTTCTTT.

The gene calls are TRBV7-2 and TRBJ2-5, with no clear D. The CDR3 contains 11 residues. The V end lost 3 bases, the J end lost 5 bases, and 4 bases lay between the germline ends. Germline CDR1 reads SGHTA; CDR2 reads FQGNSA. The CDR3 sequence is CASSFGETQYF. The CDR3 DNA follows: TGTGCCAGCAGCTTCGGTGAGACCCAGTACTTC.

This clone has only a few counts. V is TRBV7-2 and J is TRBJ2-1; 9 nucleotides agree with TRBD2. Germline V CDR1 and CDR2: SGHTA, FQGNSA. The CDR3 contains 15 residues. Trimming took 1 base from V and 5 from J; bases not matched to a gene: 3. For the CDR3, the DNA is TGTGCCAGCAGCTTAGTTAGCGGGGGTAACAATGAGCAGTTCTTC. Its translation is CASSLVSGGNNEQFF. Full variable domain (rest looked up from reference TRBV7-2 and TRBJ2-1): GAGVSQSPSNKVTEKGKDVELRCDPISGHTALYWYRQSLGQGLEFLIYFQGNSAPDKSGLPSDRFSAERTGGSVSTLTIQRTQQEDSAVYLCASSLVSGGNNEQFFGPGTRLTVL.

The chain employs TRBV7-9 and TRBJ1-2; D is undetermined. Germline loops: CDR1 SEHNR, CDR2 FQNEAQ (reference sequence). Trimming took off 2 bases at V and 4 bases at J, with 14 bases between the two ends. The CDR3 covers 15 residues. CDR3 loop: CASSLTTAAGYGYTF. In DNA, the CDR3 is TGTGCCAGCAGCTTAACTACGGCTGCGGGCTATGGCTACACCTTC.

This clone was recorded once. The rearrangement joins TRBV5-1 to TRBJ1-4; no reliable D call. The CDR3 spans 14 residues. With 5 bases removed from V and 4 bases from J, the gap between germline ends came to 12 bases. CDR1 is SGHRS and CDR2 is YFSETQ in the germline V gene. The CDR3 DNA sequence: TGCGCCAGCAGTGGCGGGAGCAGTAATGAAAAACTGTTTTTT. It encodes CASSGGSSNEKLFF.

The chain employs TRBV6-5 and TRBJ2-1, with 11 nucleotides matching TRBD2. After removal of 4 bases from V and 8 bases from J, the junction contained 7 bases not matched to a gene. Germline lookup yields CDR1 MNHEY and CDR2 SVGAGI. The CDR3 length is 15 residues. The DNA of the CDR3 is TGTGCCAGCAGTTTTAGCGGGGGGGCTGTATATGAGCAGTTCTTC. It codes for CASSFSGGAVYEQFF.

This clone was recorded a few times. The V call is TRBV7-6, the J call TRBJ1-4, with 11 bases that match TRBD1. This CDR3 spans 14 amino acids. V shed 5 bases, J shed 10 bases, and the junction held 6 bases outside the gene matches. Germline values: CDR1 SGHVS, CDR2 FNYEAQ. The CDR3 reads CASSQLGQGGKLFF. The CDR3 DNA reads TGTGCCAGCAGCCAGCTGGGACAGGGGGGAAAACTGTTTTTT. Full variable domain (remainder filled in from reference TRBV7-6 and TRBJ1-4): GAGVSQSPRYKVTKRGQDVALRCDPISGHVSLYWYRQALGQGPEFLTYFNYEAQQDKSGLPNDRFSAERPEGSISTLTIQRTEQRDSAMYRCASSQLGQGGKLFFGSGTQLSVL.

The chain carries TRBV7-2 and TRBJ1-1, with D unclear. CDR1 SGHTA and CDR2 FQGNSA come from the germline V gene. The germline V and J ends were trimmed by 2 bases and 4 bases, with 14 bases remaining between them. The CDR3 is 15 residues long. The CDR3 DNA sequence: TGTGCCAGCAGCTTAAGTGCCGGTAGAGGCACTGAAGCTTTCTTT. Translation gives CASSLSAGRGTEAFF.

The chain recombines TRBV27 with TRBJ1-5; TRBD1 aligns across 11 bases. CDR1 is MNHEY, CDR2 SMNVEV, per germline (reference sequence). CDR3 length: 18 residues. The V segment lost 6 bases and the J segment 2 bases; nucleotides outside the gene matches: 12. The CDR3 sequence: CASSHGTGGGQGNQPQHF. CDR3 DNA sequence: TGTGCCAGCAGCCATGGGACAGGGGGTGGCCAAGGCAATCAGCCCCAGCATTTT.

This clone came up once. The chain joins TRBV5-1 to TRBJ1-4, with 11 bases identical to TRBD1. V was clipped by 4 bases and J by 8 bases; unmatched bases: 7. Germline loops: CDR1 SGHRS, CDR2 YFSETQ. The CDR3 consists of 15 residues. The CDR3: CASSPRTGGKEKLFF. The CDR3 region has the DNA TGCGCCAGCAGCCCCCGGACAGGGGGCAAGGAAAAACTGTTTTTT.

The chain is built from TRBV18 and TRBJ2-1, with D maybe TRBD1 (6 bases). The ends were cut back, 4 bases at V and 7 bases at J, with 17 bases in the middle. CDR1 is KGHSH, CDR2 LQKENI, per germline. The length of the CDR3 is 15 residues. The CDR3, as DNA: TGTGCCAGCTCACGGACAGTCCCTCATCCAAATGAGCAGTTCTTC. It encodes CASSRTVPHPNEQFF.